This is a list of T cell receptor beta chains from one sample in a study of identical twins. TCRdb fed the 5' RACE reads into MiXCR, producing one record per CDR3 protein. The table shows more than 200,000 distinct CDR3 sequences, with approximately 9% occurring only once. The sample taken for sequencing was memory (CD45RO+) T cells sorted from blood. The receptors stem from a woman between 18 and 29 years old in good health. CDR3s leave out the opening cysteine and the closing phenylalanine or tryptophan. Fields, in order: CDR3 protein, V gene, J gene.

ASRTDRSSYNEQF	TRBV6-1	TRBJ2-1
ASSRASGYEQY	TRBV12-3/TRBV12-4	TRBJ2-7
ASSLVTGNSPLH	TRBV7-8	TRBJ1-6
FPIYEQY	TRBV27	TRBJ2-7
ASSLAGTRANEQF	TRBV7-9	TRBJ2-1
ASSGGLPQETQY	TRBV5-1	TRBJ2-5
ASSPMSWGKNIQY	TRBV7-9	TRBJ2-4
SSPPGGEETQY	TRBV20-1	TRBJ2-5
ASSSTRGQTLLTKNTEAF	TRBV5-4	TRBJ1-1
ASSFAQGQGNTEAF	TRBV5-1	TRBJ1-1
ASSLTSSGGGELF	TRBV7-3	TRBJ2-2
SARAGGGQEQY	TRBV20-1	TRBJ2-7
ASSEFTFASGMGEQY	TRBV10-1	TRBJ2-7
SARPGQSYT	TRBV20-1	TRBJ1-2
ASSQDPEYEQF	TRBV4-2	TRBJ2-1
SAKAAGGPHEQY	TRBV20-1	TRBJ2-7
ASSGRDYNEQF	TRBV9	TRBJ2-1
ASSLTGGPF	TRBV7-9	TRBJ1-1
ASSLGTATYQETQY	TRBV4-2	TRBJ2-5
ASSLQSSGGYT	TRBV12-3/TRBV12-4	TRBJ1-2
ASSDYTRAGRYEQY	TRBV2	TRBJ2-7
ATQGLAGDGTQY	TRBV24-1	TRBJ2-3
ASSQGKYYQETQY	TRBV11-3	TRBJ2-5
ASSFSEADTQY	TRBV12-3/TRBV12-4	TRBJ2-3
ASRVLMADNEQF	TRBV2	TRBJ2-1
SARDMGARGNIQY	TRBV20-1	TRBJ2-4
SVIFLAGPRYEQY	TRBV29-1	TRBJ2-7
ASRSPGTGSYEQY	TRBV27	TRBJ2-7
ASSLGLGGGNEQF	TRBV11-3	TRBJ2-1
ATKKGELAGAGSYEQY	TRBV11-1	TRBJ2-7
ASSLLSGGRGHEQY	TRBV5-1	TRBJ2-7
SVWGGLPEPFESEQY	TRBV29-1	TRBJ2-7
ASSALQGPQH	TRBV2	TRBJ1-5